This entry is about one TCR beta chain. This sample is part of a study of blood T cell repertoires in COVID-19. Study background: Whether acute or convalescent, the COVID-19 samples came from the United States, Italy and Spain.

This CDR3 is built from 14 residues. V shed 6 bases and J 6 bases; nucleotides not matched to a gene: 7. In germline, CDR1 is ENHRY, CDR2 SYGVKD. TCRdb's table, derived via immunoSEQ multiplex PCR, lists solely in-frame clones and lacks some. The sample consists of around 250,000 clones, approximately 82% of them appearing once. This receptor was obtained from a woman of 80 years or more with acute or convalescent COVID-19. J is TRBJ1-5 and V is TRBV10-3; 8 bases are a match to TRBD1. Sequences were obtained from peripheral blood. The DNA for the CDR3 is TGTGCCATCAGCTCTGGACAGGGCGGTCAGCCCCAGCATTTT. This encodes CAISSGQGGQPQHF.